This T cell receptor (beta chain) was identified during a study of response to subunit inactivated influenza vaccine. One entry per CDR3 protein, called by TCRdb with MiXCR from the RT-PCR reads. The table has almost 250,000 distinct CDR3 sequences, 9% to 15% seen once. Study conclusions and caveats: Few additional T cells are recruited per seasonal influenza vaccination, authors suggested.

Trimming took 5 bases from V and 5 from J, leaving 18 bases between them. The germline gives CDR1 SGHTA, CDR2 FQGNSA. This CDR3 region has 16 residues. The table lists this clonotype with a few counts. The antigen remains unidentified. The TCR originated in a man aged 45-65 years who received an inactivated influenza vaccine. Sequenced material: non-naive T cells sorted from PBMCs, taken around 14 days before vaccination. This chain uses TRBV7-2 with TRBJ2-2; possibly TRBD2 for D (6 bases). CDR3 DNA: TGTGCCAGCAGCGCATACGGGACTGGGGATACCGGGGAGCTGTTTTTT. Translated: CASSAYGTGDTGELFF. The full variable domain, completed using reference TRBV7-2 and TRBJ2-2, is GAGVSQSPSNKVTEKGKDVELRCDPISGHTALYWYRQSLGQGLEFLIYFQGNSAPDKSGLPSDRFSAERTGGSVSTLTIQRTQQEDSAVYLCASSAYGTGDTGELFFGEGSRLTVL.